The source of this T cell receptor beta chain is a study of cytomegalovirus exposure and HLA in healthy donors. Study information: The 95 to 150 validation repertoires used a platform that matched the one used for the approximately 670 first-cohort repertoires, as a later analysis reported.

Using immunoSEQ multiplex PCR, the repertoire was profiled, and TCRdb retains in-frame clones only, with some absent. The table lists tens of thousands of clones, approximately 88% of them singletons. Concerning this clone: Its antigen is undetermined.

The CDR3 contains 15 residues. Germline V gene lookup returns CDR1 MNHEY and CDR2 SVGAGI. V lost 2 bases and J lost 9, with 17 bases in between. Study results and caveats: A list of 164 TCR beta chains associated with cytomegalovirus was given. In vitro confirmation showed a few CMV-associated chains to be CMV antigen specific. It was found in a later analysis that first-cohort TCR clusters tended to co-occur in the 130 or so validation repertoires.

The gene calls are TRBV6-5 and TRBJ2-1; D gene ambiguous. The sequence came from a woman under 30 in good health and CMV-seronegative. What was sequenced was PBMCs. CDR3 residues: CASSYPTSGIPEQFF. The CDR3 bases are TGTGCCAGCAGTTACCCCACGTCAGGCATTCCTGAGCAGTTCTTC.